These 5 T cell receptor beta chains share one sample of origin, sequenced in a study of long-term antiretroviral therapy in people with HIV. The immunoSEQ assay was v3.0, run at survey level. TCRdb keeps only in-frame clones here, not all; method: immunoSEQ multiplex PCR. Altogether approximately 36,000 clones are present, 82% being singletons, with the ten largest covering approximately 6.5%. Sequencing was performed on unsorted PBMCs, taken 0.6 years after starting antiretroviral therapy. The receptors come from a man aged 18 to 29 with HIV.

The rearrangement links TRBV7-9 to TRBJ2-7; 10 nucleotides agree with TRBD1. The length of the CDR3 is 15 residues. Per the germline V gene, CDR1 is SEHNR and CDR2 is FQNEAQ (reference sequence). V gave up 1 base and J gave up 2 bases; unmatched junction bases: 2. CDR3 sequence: CASSLVGTGAYEQYF. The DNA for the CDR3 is TGTGCCAGCAGCTTAGTAGGGACAGGGGCCTACGAGCAGTACTTC.

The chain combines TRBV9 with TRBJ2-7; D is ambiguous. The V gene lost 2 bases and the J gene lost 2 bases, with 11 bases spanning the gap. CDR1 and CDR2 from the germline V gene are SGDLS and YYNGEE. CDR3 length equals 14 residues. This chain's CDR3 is CASSVGSLTYEQYF. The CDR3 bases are TGTGCCAGCAGCGTCGGCAGCCTTACCTACGAGCAGTACTTC.

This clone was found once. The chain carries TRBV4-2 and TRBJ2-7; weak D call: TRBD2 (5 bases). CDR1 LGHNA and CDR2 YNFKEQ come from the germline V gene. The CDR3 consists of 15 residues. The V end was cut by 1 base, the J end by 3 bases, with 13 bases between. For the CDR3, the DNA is TGTGCCAGCAGCCAAGTCTCGTCGGGAAACTACGAGCAGTACTTC. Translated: CASSQVSSGNYEQYF.

CDR3 sequence (DNA): TGCGCCAGCAGCCCCGGGACAGGGGACCACGAGCAGTACTTC. Its translation: CASSPGTGDHEQYF. The rearrangement joins TRBV5-1 to TRBJ2-7, with TRBD1 matching 10 bases. CDR1 and CDR2 from the germline V gene are SGHRS and YFSETQ. This CDR3 has 14 residues. Trimming at V came to 4 bases and at J to 5 bases, leaving 6 bases not matched to a gene.

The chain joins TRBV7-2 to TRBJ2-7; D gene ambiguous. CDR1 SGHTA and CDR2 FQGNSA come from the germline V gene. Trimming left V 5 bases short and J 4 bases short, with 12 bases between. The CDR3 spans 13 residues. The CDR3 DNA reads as TGTGCCAGCAGCACATCGGACCGATACGAGCAGTACTTC. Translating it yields CASSTSDRYEQYF.